This T cell receptor (beta chain) stems from a study of human T cells and chemical hapten exposure. Study information: All patients underwent weekly scalp dosing with diphenylcyclopropenone for the full roughly 25-week study.

The time point denotes: patch test 2, 6 weeks after DPC sensitization. Regarding treatment: therapeutic diphenylcyclopropenone sensitization with weekly scalp DPC. Samples of blood were obtained prior to the application of each patch test. This clonotype was counted ten times or more. Its target is unknown. Via MiXCR, TCRdb re-called the RACE reads, giving one row per CDR3 protein. The sample has around 82,000 distinct CDR3 sequences; around 7% are singletons. The length of the CDR3 is 15 residues. CDR1 SGHDT and CDR2 YYEEEE come from the germline V gene. V was shortened by 4 bases and J by 3 bases, with 16 bases between the two germline ends. Study outcomes and limitations: Counts of TCRs above 1 in 1000 frequency stayed unchanged with DPC sensitization. The immune response of these alopecia patients might not match healthy individuals'.

V is TRBV5-6 and J is TRBJ1-2, with D tentatively TRBD1 (6 bases). The material sequenced was whole blood, taken in connection with sensitization to the hapten diphenylcyclopropenone (DPC). The sequence came from a young woman with alopecia areata. Some clones in this sample may be carry-over from other donors' samples. CDR3 sequence (DNA): TGTGCCAGCAGCCCCCTGGACAGAGCCGACTATGGCTACACCTTC. This codes for CASSPLDRADYGYTF.